The present T cell receptor (beta chain) was sequenced within a study of OX40 agonist ivuxolimab in advanced cancers. The study's findings and limits: Circulating CD4+ and CD8+ T cells showed clonal expansion by week 6 at 0.1 to 3.0 mg/kg.

This CDR3 has 17 amino acids. Germline V gene sequence: CDR1 MRHNA, CDR2 SNTAGT. Trimming removed 5 bases from V and 5 bases from J, with 19 bases in between. The sample holds one count of this clone. Its antigen is still unknown. Using immunoSEQ multiplex PCR, the repertoire was profiled, and TCRdb retains in-frame clones only, with some absent. The repertoire holds roughly 50,000 clones, with around 84% as singletons. The sequences come from CD4+ or CD8+ T cells sorted from blood, collected in a trial of the OX40 agonist ivuxolimab. This sequence was found in an adult with an advanced solid tumor such as melanoma, head and neck, liver or kidney cancer. The chain couples TRBV6-4 to TRBJ2-6; the D is unclear. The CDR3, as DNA: TGTGCCAGCAGTTTCTGCACACGACAAAGTCGGGCCAACGTCCTGACTTTC. It translates to CASSFCTRQSRANVLTF.